What follows is one TCR beta chain and its context. Antigen unknown. Indicated treatment: roughly 10-day PBMC culture with coronavirus spike peptide pools or control peptides (ViraFEST assay). This CDR3 is 17 amino acids long. Trimming pared 2 bases from V and 5 bases from J, leaving 21 bases between. CDR1 is SGHVS and CDR2 is FQNEAQ in the germline V gene. Sequencing of cultured CD4+ T cell DNA used the Oncomine TCR Beta short-read assay. MiXCR was run by TCRdb on the PCR reads, yielding one entry per CDR3 protein. The profile shows about 20,000 distinct CDR3 sequences, 40% to 55% of them singletons. The data stem from a study of vaccination and CD4 T cells after COVID-19.

V is TRBV7-8 and J is TRBJ2-5; D possibly corresponds to TRBD2 (5 bases). The input for sequencing was CD4+ T cells from blood, cultured in vitro, taken after SARS-CoV-2 vaccination. The clonotype comes from a human donor who had recovered from COVID-19. DNA of the CDR3: TGTGCCAGCAGCTTATACTCCCGGGGTAGTTACGGGGAGACCCAGTACTTC. It yields the protein CASSLYSRGSYGETQYF.